A selection of T cell receptor beta chains follows, all from one sample in a study of shared clonotypes between healthy human individuals. The protocol was immunoSEQ multiplex PCR, while the TCRdb copy is restricted to in-frame clones and leaves out a portion. The table records more than 200,000 clones, about 69% of them present only once. Sequenced: memory CD4+ T cells sorted from blood. The origin of the receptors is a man aged 25 to 40 in good health. Both conserved end residues are part of each CDR3. The order of the fields is V gene, J gene, D gene, clone size, CDR3 DNA, CDR3 protein. The D gene is left open where the match is weak. Clone sizes are given selectively: once, few, many, or a class where the clone is expanded.

TRBV5-1	TRBJ2-1	.	once	TGCGCCAGCAGCCTAGCGGGACAGGGATTTGGTGAGCAGTTCTTC	CASSLAGQGFGEQFF
TRBV2	TRBJ2-7	TRBD1	.	TGTGCCAGCCGGGGGTGGGGACAGGGAGCCTACGAGCAGTACTTC	CASRGWGQGAYEQYF
TRBV10-2	TRBJ2-1	.	.	TGCGCCAGCAGTGAGTGGACTAGGGGGAATGAGCAGTTCTTC	CASSEWTRGNEQFF
TRBV7-2	TRBJ2-7	.	few	TGTGCCAGCAGCCCGAGGGAGAACCTCTACGAGCAGTACTTC	CASSPRENLYEQYF
TRBV7-1	TRBJ2-5	.	.	TGTGCCAGCAGTCCTAGTCATCAGGAGACCCAGTACTTC	CASSPSHQETQYF
TRBV11-2	TRBJ2-2	.	few	TGTGCCAGCAGCTTATCTCCCCGACAGTCGATCACCGGGGAGCTGTTTTTT	CASSLSPRQSITGELFF
TRBV5-1	TRBJ1-1	.	.	TGCGCCAGCAGCCAGCTAGGATTGAACACTGAAGCTTTCTTT	CASSQLGLNTEAFF
TRBV7-6	TRBJ2-1	.	.	TGTGCCAGCAGCCCAATGGGGAGGGGGAATTACAATGAGCAGTTCTTC	CASSPMGRGNYNEQFF
TRBV15	TRBJ2-1	TRBD2	.	TGTGCCACCAGCAGGGAGGGACTAGCGGGAGTAGAGCAGTTCTTC	CATSREGLAGVEQFF
TRBV6-1	TRBJ2-7	TRBD1	.	TGTGCCAGCAGTGCAGACAGGGGTCAAACCTACGAGCAGTACTTC	CASSADRGQTYEQYF
TRBV9	TRBJ1-2	.	.	TGTGCCAGCAGCCAGCAGGGGAGGCAAGGTGGCTACACCTTC	CASSQQGRQGGYTF
TRBV7-9	TRBJ2-1	TRBD2	.	TGTGCCAGCAGCTTAGAGGGGACTAGCGGGAGACACTACAATGAGCAGTTCTTC	CASSLEGTSGRHYNEQFF
TRBV6-6	TRBJ1-5	.	once	TGTGCCAGCAGTTACCCTAAGGGGAATCAGCCCCAGCATTTT	CASSYPKGNQPQHF
TRBV9	TRBJ2-1	TRBD2	.	TGTGCCAGCAGCGTAGGTAGCGGGACTTACAATGAGCAGTTCTTC	CASSVGSGTYNEQFF
TRBV2	TRBJ1-3	TRBD1	.	TGTGCCAGCAGTGTAACAGGGGCTGGAAACACCATATATTTT	CASSVTGAGNTIYF
TRBV18	TRBJ1-5	.	few	TGTGCCAGCGGGACTGATCAGCCCCAGCATTTT	CASGTDQPQHF
TRBV6-6	TRBJ2-3	TRBD2	few	TGTGCCACCTGGGGCGGGAGATCTGATACGCAGTATTTT	CATWGGRSDTQYF
TRBV2	TRBJ1-4	.	.	TGTGCCAGCGGGTGGAGCTTAGAAAAACTGTTTTTT	CASGWSLEKLFF
TRBV15	TRBJ1-1	.	.	TGTGCCACCAGCAGAGACGGGGGCACTGAAGCTTTCTTT	CATSRDGGTEAFF
TRBV6-5	TRBJ1-3	TRBD1	.	TGTGCCAGCACGGACAGGATCTCTGGAAACACCATATATTTT	CASTDRISGNTIYF
TRBV5-4	TRBJ2-7	TRBD1	once	TGTGCCAGCAGCTTGGACAGGGGTGTCAACGAGCAGTACTTC	CASSLDRGVNEQYF
TRBV10-3	TRBJ2-6	.	many	TGTGCCAGTCGTTACTCTGGGGCCAACGTCCTGACTTTC	CASRYSGANVLTF
TRBV7-8	TRBJ2-1	.	many	TGTGCCAGCAGCTTAGCGCGGGCCGTCTACAATGAGCAGTTCTTC	CASSLARAVYNEQFF